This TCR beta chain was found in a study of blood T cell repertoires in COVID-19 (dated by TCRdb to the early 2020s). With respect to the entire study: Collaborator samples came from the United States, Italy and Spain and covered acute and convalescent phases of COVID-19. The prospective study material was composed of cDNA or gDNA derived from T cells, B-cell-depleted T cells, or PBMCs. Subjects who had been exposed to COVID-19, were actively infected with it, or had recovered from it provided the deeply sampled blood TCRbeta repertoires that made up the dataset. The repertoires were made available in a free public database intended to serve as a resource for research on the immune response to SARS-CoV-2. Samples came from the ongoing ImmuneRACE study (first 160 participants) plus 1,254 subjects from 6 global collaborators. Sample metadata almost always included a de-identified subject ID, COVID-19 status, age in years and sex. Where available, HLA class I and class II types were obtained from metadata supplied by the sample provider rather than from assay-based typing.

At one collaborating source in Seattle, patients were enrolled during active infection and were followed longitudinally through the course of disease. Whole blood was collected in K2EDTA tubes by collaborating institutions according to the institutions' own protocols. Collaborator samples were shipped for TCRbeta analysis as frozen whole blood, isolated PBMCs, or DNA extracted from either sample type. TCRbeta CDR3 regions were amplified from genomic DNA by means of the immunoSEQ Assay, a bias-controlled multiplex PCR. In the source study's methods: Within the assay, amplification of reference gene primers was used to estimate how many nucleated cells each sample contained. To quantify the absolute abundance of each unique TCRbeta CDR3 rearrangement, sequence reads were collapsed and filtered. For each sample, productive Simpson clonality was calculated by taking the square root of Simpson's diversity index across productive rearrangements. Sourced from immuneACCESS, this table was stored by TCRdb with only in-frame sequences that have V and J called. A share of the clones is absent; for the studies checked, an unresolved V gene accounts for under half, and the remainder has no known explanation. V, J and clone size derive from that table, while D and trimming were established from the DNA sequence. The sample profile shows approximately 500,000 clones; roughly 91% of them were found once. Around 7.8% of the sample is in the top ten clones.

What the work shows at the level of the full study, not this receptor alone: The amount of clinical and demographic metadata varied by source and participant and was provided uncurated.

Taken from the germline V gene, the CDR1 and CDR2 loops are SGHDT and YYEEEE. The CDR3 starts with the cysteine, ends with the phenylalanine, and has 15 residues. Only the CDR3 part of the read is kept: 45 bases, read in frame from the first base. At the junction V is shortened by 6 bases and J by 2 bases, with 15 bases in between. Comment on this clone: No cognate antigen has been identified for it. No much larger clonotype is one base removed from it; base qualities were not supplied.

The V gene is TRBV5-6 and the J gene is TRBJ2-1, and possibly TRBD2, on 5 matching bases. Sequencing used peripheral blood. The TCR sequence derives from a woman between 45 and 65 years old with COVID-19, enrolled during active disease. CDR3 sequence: CASILGAGTYNEQFF. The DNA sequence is TGTGCCAGCATCCTGGGCGCGGGCACCTACAATGAGCAGTTCTTC.